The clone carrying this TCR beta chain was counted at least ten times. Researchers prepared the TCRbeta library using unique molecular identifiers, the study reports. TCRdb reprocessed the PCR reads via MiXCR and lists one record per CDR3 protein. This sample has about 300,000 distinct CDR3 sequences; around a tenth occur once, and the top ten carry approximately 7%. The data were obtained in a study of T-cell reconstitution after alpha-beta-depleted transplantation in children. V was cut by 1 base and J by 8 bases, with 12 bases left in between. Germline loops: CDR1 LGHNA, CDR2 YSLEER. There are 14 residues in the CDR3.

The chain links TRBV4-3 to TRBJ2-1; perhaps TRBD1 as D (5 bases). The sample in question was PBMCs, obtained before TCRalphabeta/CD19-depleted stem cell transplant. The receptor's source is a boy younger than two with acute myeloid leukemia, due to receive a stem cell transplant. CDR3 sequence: CASSQVQAGYEQFF. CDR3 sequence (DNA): TGCGCCAGCAGCCAAGTACAAGCAGGGTATGAGCAGTTCTTC.